This TCR beta chain was observed in a study of blood T cell repertoires in COVID-19. About the research overall: The cDNA or gDNA used as material had been derived from T cells, B-cell-depleted T cells, or PBMCs.

Trimming left V 1 base short and J 2 bases short, with 11 bases between. The germline gives CDR1 SNHLY, CDR2 FYNNEI. The CDR3 contains 15 residues. Ages ranged from about 18 to 100 years, with residence in 20 to 30 US areas. Two negative PCRs, clearance, or symptom resolution characterized the recovered Cohort 3 donors. Generated by immunoSEQ multiplex PCR, the TCRdb table keeps only in-frame clones and is missing some. The data hold approximately 440,000 clones, with roughly 87% observed a single time. The sequenced sample was PBMCs or T cells enriched from blood (not recorded which). The TCR originated in a woman aged 18-29 years who had recovered from COVID-19. The V and J genes are TRBV2 and TRBJ2-5; perhaps TRBD2 as D (6 bases). The CDR3 here is CASSEGGVGQETQYF. CDR3 coding DNA: TGTGCCAGCAGTGAAGGCGGGGTCGGTCAAGAGACCCAGTACTTC.